Here is one T cell receptor beta chain with its context. Authors' data handling: Using reference gene primer amplification, nucleated cell counts were estimated. Measured with immunoSEQ multiplex PCR; TCRdb has only the in-frame clones, and not every one. V, J and clone size are taken as reported in that table, and D and trimming were inferred from the DNA itself. The table records about 330,000 clones, approximately 86% of them present only once. Enrolled during active infection, Seattle patients were then followed longitudinally. Germline values: CDR1 SNHLY, CDR2 FYNNEI. The V end was cut by 11 bases, the J end by 0 bases, with 13 bases between. The CDR3 length is 13 residues. The source of the sample is a study of blood T cell repertoires in COVID-19. For the study at large: Samples of COVID-19 (acute and convalescent) were obtained from the United States, Italy and Spain. In each case, the material was cDNA or gDNA derived from T cells, B-cell-depleted T cells, or PBMCs.

This clonotype was sampled from a man aged 25-45 years with COVID-19, enrolled during active disease. The specimen was peripheral blood. The V call is TRBV2, the J call TRBJ1-1; D possibly corresponds to TRBD1 (6 bases). The CDR3 is CAGTGTMNTEAFF. CDR3 sequence (DNA): TGTGCCGGAACAGGGACAATGAACACTGAAGCTTTCTTT.